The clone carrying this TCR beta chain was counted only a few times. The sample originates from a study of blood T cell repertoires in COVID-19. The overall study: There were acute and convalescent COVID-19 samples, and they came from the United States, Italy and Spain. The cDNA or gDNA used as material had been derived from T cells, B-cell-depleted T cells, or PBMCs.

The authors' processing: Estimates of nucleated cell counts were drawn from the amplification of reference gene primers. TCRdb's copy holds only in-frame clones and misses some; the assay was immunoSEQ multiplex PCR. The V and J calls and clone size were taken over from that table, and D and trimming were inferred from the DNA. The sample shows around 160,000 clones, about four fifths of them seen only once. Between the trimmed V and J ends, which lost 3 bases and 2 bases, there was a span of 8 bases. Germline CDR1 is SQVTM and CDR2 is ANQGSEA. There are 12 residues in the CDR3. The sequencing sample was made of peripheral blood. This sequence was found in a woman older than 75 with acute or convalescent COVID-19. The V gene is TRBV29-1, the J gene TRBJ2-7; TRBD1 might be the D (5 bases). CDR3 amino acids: CSVDQGTYEQYF. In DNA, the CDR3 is TGCAGCGTTGACCAGGGTACCTACGAGCAGTACTTC.